This TCR beta chain was sequenced during a study of patients and donors after allogeneic stem cell transplantation. TCRdb reanalysed the RT-PCR reads using MiXCR and keeps one entry per CDR3 protein. Of some 230,000 distinct CDR3 sequences in the sample, 13% to 15% are singletons; the top ten hold roughly 10%. The CDR3 consists of 15 residues. Trimming cost V 2 bases and J 7 bases, with 19 bases left between them. CDR1 and CDR2 (germline): SGHNT, YYREEE (reference sequence). The sequenced sample consisted of blood, either unsorted or a sorted T cell fraction (not recorded which). The chain recombines TRBV5-4 with TRBJ2-7; tentatively, D is TRBD2 (6 bases). The clonotype originates from a human donor who was either an allogeneic HSCT recipient or a stem cell or donor lymphocyte infusion donor (not recorded which). It is not recorded whose cells these are; they may come from a transplant donor. CDR3 sequence (DNA): TGTGCCAGCAGCTTTGCGGGGCTGGAGCTGGGAGAGCAGTACTTC. It codes for CASSFAGLELGEQYF. Supplemented by reference TRBV5-4 and TRBJ2-7, the full variable domain reads ETGVTQSPTHLIKTRGQQVTLRCSSQSGHNTVSWYQQALGQGPQFIFQYYREEENGRGNFPPRFSGLQFPNYSSELNVNALELDDSALYLCASSFAGLELGEQYFGPGTRLTVT.